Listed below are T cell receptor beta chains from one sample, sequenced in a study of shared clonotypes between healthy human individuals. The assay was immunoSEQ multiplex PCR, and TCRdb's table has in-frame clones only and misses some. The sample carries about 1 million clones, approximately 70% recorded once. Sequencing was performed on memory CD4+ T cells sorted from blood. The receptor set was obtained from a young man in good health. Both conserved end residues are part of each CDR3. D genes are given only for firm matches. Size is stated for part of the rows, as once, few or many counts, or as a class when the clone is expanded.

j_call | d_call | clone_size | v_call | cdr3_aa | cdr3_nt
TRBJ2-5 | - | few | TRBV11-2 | CASSSGTGYMGETQYF | TGTGCCAGCAGCTCTGGAACGGGGTACATGGGGGAGACCCAGTACTTC
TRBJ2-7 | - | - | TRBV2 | CASSVSYEQYF | TGTGCCAGCAGTGTTTCCTACGAGCAGTACTTC
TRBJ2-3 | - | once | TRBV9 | CASSVTLRGGGPDTQYF | TGTGCCAGCAGCGTAACTCTAAGGGGAGGAGGTCCAGATACGCAGTATTTT
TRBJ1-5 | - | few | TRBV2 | CASSEVQVSNQPQHF | TGTGCCAGCAGTGAAGTACAGGTTAGCAATCAGCCCCAGCATTTT
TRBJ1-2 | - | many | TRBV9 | CASSVGVDRKNYGYTF | TGTGCCAGCAGCGTAGGTGTCGACAGAAAAAACTATGGCTACACCTTC
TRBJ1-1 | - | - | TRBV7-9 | CASSLDGGTEAFF | TGTGCCAGCAGCTTAGATGGCGGGACTGAAGCTTTCTTT
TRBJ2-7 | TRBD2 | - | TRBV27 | CASSLREGSYEQYF | TGTGCCAGCAGTCTGCGGGAGGGCTCCTACGAGCAGTACTTC
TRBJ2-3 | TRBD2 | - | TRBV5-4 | CASSLGPRTSGRRKADTQYF | TGTGCCAGCAGCTTGGGGCCCCGGACTAGCGGGAGGAGAAAGGCAGATACGCAGTATTTT
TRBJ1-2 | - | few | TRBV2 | CASSVSGLGGYTF | TGTGCCAGCAGTGTGAGCGGGTTGGGCGGCTACACCTTC
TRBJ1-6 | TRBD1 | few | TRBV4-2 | CASSQGTGGLGSYNSPLHF | TGTGCCAGCAGCCAAGGGACAGGGGGCTTAGGGTCCTATAATTCACCCCTCCACTTT
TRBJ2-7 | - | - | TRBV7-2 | CASRSGREQYF | TGTGCCAGCAGGTCGGGCCGGGAGCAGTACTTC
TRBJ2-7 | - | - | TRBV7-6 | CASSLAGGGGNEQYF | TGTGCCAGCAGCTTAGCGGGAGGAGGGGGCAACGAGCAGTACTTC
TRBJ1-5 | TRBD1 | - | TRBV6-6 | CASSPGQGVQPQHF | TGTGCCAGCAGCCCCGGACAGGGAGTTCAGCCCCAGCATTTT
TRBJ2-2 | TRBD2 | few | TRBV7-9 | CASSFSGGYTGELFF | TGTGCCAGCAGCTTTAGCGGGGGATACACCGGGGAGCTGTTTTTT
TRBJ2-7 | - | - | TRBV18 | CASSREEGYEQYF | TGTGCCAGCTCACGTGAGGAAGGGTACGAGCAGTACTTC